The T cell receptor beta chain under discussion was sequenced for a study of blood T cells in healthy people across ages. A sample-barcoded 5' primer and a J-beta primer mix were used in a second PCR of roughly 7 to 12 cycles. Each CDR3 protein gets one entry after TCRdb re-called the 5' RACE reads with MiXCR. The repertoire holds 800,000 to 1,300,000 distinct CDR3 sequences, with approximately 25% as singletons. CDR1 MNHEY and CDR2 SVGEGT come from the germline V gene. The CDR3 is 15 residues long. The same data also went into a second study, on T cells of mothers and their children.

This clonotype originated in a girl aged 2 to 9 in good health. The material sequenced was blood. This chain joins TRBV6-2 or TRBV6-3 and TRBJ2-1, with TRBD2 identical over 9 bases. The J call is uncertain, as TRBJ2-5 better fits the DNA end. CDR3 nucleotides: TGTGCCAGCAGTTGGGTAGCGGGAGCGTTCGGGACCCAGTACTTC. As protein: CASSWVAGAFGTQYF.